The table lists the clone carrying this T cell receptor beta chain with a count of one. This sample is part of a study of shared clonotypes between healthy human individuals. The CDR3 is 15 residues long. Trimming left V 3 bases short and J 2 bases short, with 12 bases between. The germline V gene has CDR1 SGHTA and CDR2 FQGTGA. Clones were sequenced by immunoSEQ multiplex PCR, and TCRdb holds only the in-frame ones, with some missing. The table includes hundreds of thousands of clones, roughly 70% detected once. Sequenced input: memory CD4+ T cells sorted from blood. Regarding subset: CD45RA-negative fraction. The receptor comes from a woman aged 30 to 39 in good health. V usage is TRBV7-3 and J usage is TRBJ2-3; D not resolved. The CDR3 DNA follows: TGTGCCAGCAGCTTCACTGCTTCTCCCACAGATACGCAGTATTTT. It encodes CASSFTASPTDTQYF.